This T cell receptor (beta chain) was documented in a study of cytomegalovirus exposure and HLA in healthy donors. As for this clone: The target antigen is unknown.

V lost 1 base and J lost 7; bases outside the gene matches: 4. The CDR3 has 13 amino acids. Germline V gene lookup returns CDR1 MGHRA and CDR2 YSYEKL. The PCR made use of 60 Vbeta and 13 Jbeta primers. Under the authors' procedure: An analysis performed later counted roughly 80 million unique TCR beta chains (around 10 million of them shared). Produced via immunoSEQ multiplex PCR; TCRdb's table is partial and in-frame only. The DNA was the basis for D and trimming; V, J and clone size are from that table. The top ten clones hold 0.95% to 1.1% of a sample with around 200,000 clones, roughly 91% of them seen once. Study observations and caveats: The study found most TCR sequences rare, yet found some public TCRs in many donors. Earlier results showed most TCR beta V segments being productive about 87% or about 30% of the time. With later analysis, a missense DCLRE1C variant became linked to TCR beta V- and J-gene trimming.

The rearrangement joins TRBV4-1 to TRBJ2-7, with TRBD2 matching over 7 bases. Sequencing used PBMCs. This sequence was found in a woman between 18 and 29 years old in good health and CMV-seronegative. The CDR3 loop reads CASSQVFGGEQYF. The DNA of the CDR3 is TGCGCCAGCAGCCAAGTGTTCGGGGGGGAGCAGTACTTC.